This T cell receptor beta chain was sequenced during a study of PD-1 blockade in classical Hodgkin lymphoma. Study-level findings and limits: A significant rise in TCR diversity was seen by C4D1 for CD4+ cells but not for CD8+ cells.

A word on this clone: The antigen is not known.

With no exception, relapse followed autologous stem cell transplantation in all patients, and brentuximab vedotin exposure varied. Unmatched junction bases numbered 2, after V lost 7 bases and J lost 1 base. Per the germline V gene, CDR1 is MDHEN and CDR2 is SYDVKM. There are 13 residues in the CDR3. Sequencing was performed with immunoSEQ multiplex PCR; in TCRdb, only in-frame clones are kept and a portion is missing. The table includes roughly 61,000 clones, around 87% detected once. The TCR comes from a human donor with classical Hodgkin lymphoma. The chain joins TRBV28 to TRBJ1-1, with TRBD1 matching over 8 bases. The specimen was peripheral blood mononuclear cells (PBMCs), collected at baseline. CDR3 loop: CASKQGGNTEAFF. The DNA for the CDR3 is TGTGCCAGCAAACAGGGGGGGAACACTGAAGCTTTCTTT. Together with reference TRBV28 and TRBJ1-1, the CDR3 gives the full variable domain: DVKVTQSSRYLVKRTGEKVFLECVQDMDHENMFWYRQDPGLGLRLIYFSYDVKMKEKGDIPEGYSVSREKKERFSLILESASTNQTSMYLCASKQGGNTEAFFGQGTRLTVV.